This entry concerns a single T cell receptor (beta chain). This clone was recorded only once. There is no known antigen for this receptor. Base qualities are not at hand, and no much larger clone is one base apart. From cysteine to phenylalanine, the CDR3 is 14 amino acids long. The CDR3 DNA has 42 bases and is translated from base 1. V drops 6 bases and J drops 2 bases, leaving 14 bases in between. From the germline V gene (reference sequence), CDR1 is MNHEY and CDR2 is SMNVEV. The data stem from a study of shared clonotypes between healthy human individuals (dated by TCRdb to 2020 to 2022). About the investigation overall: The cohort included a few men and a couple of women between 18 and 49 years of age. Per donor, three plates each were used for CD4 naive and CD4 memory, two for CD8 naive, and one for CD8 memory. To estimate repertoire size and how much clonotype sharing occurs between individuals, the study deeply sequenced the blood TCR repertoires of several healthy adults. Different laboratories and diverse techniques were used to prepare libraries and sequence TCR repertoires, to increase sequencing depth and limit assay-specific biases. Between about 0.8 and 9 billion PBMCs per donor were obtained by leukapheresis.

TCR CDR3 regions were amplified from genomic DNA by multiplex PCR using the deep immunoSEQ assay. Genomic DNA extracted from each cell subset was distributed evenly over all wells of several immunoSEQ 96-well plates, and each plate served as one replicate. For sorted subsets, about 200 ng genomic DNA, equal to tens of thousands of T cell genomes, was loaded into each replicate PCR. The purified libraries were quantified using a Qubit 3.0 fluorometer, sized with a Bioanalyzer 2100, and then quantified again using the KAPA Library Quantification kit. A separate single-read 150-cycle Illumina NextSeq 550 flow cell was used to sequence each immunoSEQ 96-well plate. Per the source publication's procedure: Because the immunoSEQ output included only junctional sequences and no quality scores, the filtering could not be the same as the filtering used for full-length reads. Sequences were annotated with PyIR, a Python wrapper for IgBLAST v1.9, and V/J genes and CDR3 were assigned using IMGT germline references. Reads were filtered out if the reads had weak V/J assignments (E-value above 1e-6), no CDR3, stop codons, out-of-frame junctions, or ambiguous translated residues. A V3J clonotype was defined by an identical inferred V gene, J gene, and CDR3 amino acid sequence. Percentage overlap between repertoires was computed as shared unique clonotypes divided by the size of the smaller repertoire. RTK rarefaction, the Chao1 estimator, and Recon v2.1 estimates of unobserved clonotypes were used to assess repertoire richness. Generation probabilities were computed with OLGA for all TCRbeta clonotypes obtained by the gDNA method from a few donors. The table comes from immuneACCESS by way of TCRdb, which keeps in-frame sequences with V and J called. Part of the clones is missing from these tables; in studies checked, under half for an unresolved V gene and the rest for unknown reasons. D and trimming were read from the DNA, whereas the V and J calls and clone size are those reported in that table. The sample data list 2 million to 2.5 million clones, and almost 96% of these were observed just once. The leading ten clones occupy about 0.13% of the sample.

The donors were healthy, HIV-negative adults who had no recently reported acute infections or vaccinations. Every donor was a Caucasian adult living in Nashville, Tennessee, USA. CD4+ T cells were enriched by magnetic negative selection, after which naive cells were positively selected on CD45RA and the negative fraction was taken as the memory subset. After blood collection by leukapheresis, PBMCs were isolated using Ficoll-Histopaque density gradient centrifugation and then cryopreserved in the vapor phase of liquid nitrogen. Analytical flow cytometry was used to check the purity and quantity of every magnetically sorted T cell population. Genomic DNA was isolated from every sorted fraction and measured by UV absorbance on a Nanodrop 2000c. Study-wide conclusions, independent of this receptor: About 5% of naive CD4, 3.5% of naive CD8, 2.3% of memory CD4, and over 0.35% of memory CD8 clonotypes were shared across a handful of donors. The genetic and exposure-history diversity represented was limited by the small number of donors. Based on pairwise subsampling, the degree of clonotype sharing among donors was expected to be affected by sequencing depth. Higher generation probabilities were observed for clonotypes shared by all four sorted-subset donors than for non-shared clonotypes. Naive subsets generally had larger estimated clonotype richness than memory subsets. Sampling was restricted to blood, and TCR repertoires in tissue are likely to differ from TCR repertoires in blood. Even with the large sequencing depth, rarefaction of the sorted-subset datasets indicated that sequencing was incomplete.

Sequenced material: naive CD4+ T cells sorted from blood. The sample's cell subset or site label is to be understood as: CD45RA+ positively selected. This sequence uses TRBV27 and TRBJ2-7; the D match is possibly TRBD1 or TRBD2, with 5 bases aligned in each. The TCR originated in a man younger than 30 in good health. The CDR3 region has the sequence CASSPQWGPYEQYF. The bases are TGTGCCAGCAGCCCCCAGTGGGGACCCTACGAGCAGTACTTC.